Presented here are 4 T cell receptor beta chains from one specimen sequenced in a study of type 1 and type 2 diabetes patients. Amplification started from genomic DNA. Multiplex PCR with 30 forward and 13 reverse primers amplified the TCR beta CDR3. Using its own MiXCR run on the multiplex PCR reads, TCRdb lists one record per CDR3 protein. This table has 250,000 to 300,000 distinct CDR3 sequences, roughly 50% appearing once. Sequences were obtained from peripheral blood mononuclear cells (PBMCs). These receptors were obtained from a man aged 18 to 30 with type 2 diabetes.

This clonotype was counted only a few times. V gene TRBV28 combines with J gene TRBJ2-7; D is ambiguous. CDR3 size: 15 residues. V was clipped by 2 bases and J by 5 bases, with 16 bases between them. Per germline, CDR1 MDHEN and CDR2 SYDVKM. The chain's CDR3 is CASSLPYPRGHEQYF. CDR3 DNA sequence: TGTGCCAGCAGTTTACCGTATCCCCGAGGTCACGAGCAGTACTTC.

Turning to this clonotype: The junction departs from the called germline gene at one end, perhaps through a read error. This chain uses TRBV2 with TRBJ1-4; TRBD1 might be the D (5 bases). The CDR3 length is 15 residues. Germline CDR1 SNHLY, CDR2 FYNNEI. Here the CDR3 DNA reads TGTGCCAGCAGTGAAGCGGCACAGGTAAATGAAAAACCGTTTTTT. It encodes CASSEAAQVNEKPFF.

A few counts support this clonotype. The CDR3 bases are TGTGCCAGCAGCTTAGAAAGCGCCGTGGGGACTGAAGCTTTCTTT. Amino acid sequence: CASSLESAVGTEAFF. The chain is built from TRBV7-8 and TRBJ1-1, with D uncertain. CDR1 and CDR2 from the germline V gene are SGHVS and FQNEAQ. The CDR3 is 15 amino acids. V was clipped by 1 base and J by 5 bases, with 14 bases between them.

The CDR3 DNA follows: TGCAGTGCTAGCCCCCCGAGCGGGAGGAACACCGGGGAGCTGTTTTTT. It specifies CSASPPSGRNTGELFF. The chain couples TRBV20-1 to TRBJ2-2, with 8 bases that match TRBD2. The CDR3 runs to 16 residues. V shed 3 bases, J shed 1 base, and the junction held 7 bases outside the gene matches. CDR1 and CDR2 from the germline V gene are DFQATT and SNEGSKA (reference sequence).